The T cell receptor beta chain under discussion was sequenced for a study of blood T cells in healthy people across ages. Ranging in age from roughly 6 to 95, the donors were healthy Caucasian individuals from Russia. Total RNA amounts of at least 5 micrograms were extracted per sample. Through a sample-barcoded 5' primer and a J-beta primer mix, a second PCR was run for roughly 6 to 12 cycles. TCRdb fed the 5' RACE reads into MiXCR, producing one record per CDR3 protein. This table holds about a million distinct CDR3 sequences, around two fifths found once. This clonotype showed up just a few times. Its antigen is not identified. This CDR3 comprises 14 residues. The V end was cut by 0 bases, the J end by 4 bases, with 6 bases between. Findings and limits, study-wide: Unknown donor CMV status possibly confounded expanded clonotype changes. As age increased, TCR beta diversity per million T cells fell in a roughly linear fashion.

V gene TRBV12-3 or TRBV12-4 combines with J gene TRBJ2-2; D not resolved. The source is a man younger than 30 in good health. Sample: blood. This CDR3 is CASSLAVITGELFF. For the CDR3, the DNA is TGTGCCAGCAGTTTAGCTGTTATCACCGGGGAGCTGTTTTTT.